This T cell receptor (beta chain) was captured in a study of T cell responses to AZD1222 COVID-19 vaccine. Repertoires were generated with immunoSEQ multiplex PCR, while TCRdb's copy carries only in-frame clones and drops some. This sample yields approximately 93,000 clones, of which around 91% are seen a single time; more than 5% belongs to the top ten. In regard to this clone: Its antigen is unknown.

The germline gives CDR1 MGHDK, CDR2 SYGVNS. The CDR3 length is 18 residues. Trimming pared 1 base from V and 0 bases from J, leaving 16 bases between. Points from the study as a whole: Clonal diversity was possibly underestimated; the donors were predominantly white British and more often female. With dominance at 160-218 and 743-854, vaccine-associated CD4 TCRs spanned spike. Receipt of two AZD1222 doses was followed by a rise in Spike-specific TCR breadth and depth. At baseline, seropositivity was found in only 5 to 7 AZD1222 recipients.

Material: peripheral blood, obtained 28 days after the second AZD1222 dose. The chain links TRBV25-1 to TRBJ1-5; the D gene is possibly TRBD1 (6 bases). The TCR was taken from an adult who received the AZD1222 COVID-19 vaccine. This CDR3 reads CASSESSRGLDSNQPQHF. CDR3 coding DNA: TGTGCCAGCAGTGAATCGAGCAGGGGACTTGATAGCAATCAGCCCCAGCATTTT.